The 20 T cell receptor beta chains listed next were all sequenced from one sample in a study of regulatory T cells in long-lasting Graves disease. Indicated time point: newly diagnosed GD, antithyroid drugs for less than 3 months. The TCR library was prepared using RNA isolated from PBMCs. Both iRepertoire HTBI primers and Arm-PCR of CDR3 regions were used to build the TCR beta libraries. In TCRdb, the multiplex PCR reads were re-called with MiXCR into one record per CDR3 protein. The sample holds around 480,000 distinct CDR3 sequences, 16% seen once. The same specimen was also included in a second study, on T cells in Graves' hyperthyroidism and ophthalmopathy.

Material: peripheral blood mononuclear cells (PBMCs), obtained at new diagnosis, from a patient treated with antithyroid drugs. The receptors originated from a man in his forties or fifties with Graves disease.

This clonotype has at least ten counts. The rearrangement links TRBV7-3 to TRBJ2-3, with D possibly TRBD2 on 6 matching bases. Germline CDR1 and CDR2: SGHTA and FQGTGA. The V end lost 5 bases, the J end lost 4 bases, and 22 bases lay between the germline ends. CDR3 length: 17 amino acids. CDR3 in amino acids: CASSQWGGGRPPDTQYF. The CDR3 bases are TGTGCCAGCAGCCAATGGGGTGGAGGGAGACCCCCAGATACGCAGTATTTT.

The chain recombines TRBV19 with TRBJ2-1, with 8 nucleotides matching TRBD1. With 7 bases clipped from V and 6 bases from J, the junction kept 11 bases outside the gene matches. The CDR3 is 15 residues long. The germline gives CDR1 LNHDA, CDR2 SQIVND (reference sequence). CDR3 sequence: CASTPAGGILNEQFF. The DNA of the CDR3 is TGTGCCAGTACCCCGGCAGGGGGCATCCTCAATGAGCAGTTCTTC.

This clonotype was counted ten times or more. The chain recombines TRBV12-3 or TRBV12-4 with TRBJ2-1; D might be TRBD2 (6 bases). Trimming stripped 8 bases from V and 5 bases from J, with 16 bases between. The CDR3 length is 14 residues. The CDR3 sequence: CASQKRAENNEQFF. The CDR3 nucleotides are TGTGCCAGCCAGAAGCGGGCCGAAAACAATGAGCAGTTCTTC.

This clonotype was counted at least ten times. The V and J genes are TRBV12-5 and TRBJ2-7; TRBD1 matches at 9 bases. Looked up from germline, CDR1 is LGHNT and CDR2 is FRNRAP. V was pared by 0 bases and J by 6 bases, with 6 bases of the junction left unmatched. CDR3 size: 15 residues. This chain's CDR3 is CASGLVQQGAGEQYF. CDR3 DNA sequence: TGTGCTAGTGGTTTGGTACAACAGGGGGCTGGCGAGCAGTACTTC.

This clonotype was seen at least ten times. The chain employs TRBV20-1 and TRBJ2-1, with 9 bases aligning to TRBD2. Germline assignment: CDR1 DFQATT and CDR2 SNEGSKA (reference sequence). This CDR3 region has 15 residues. For the CDR3, the DNA is TGCAGCGCCCCCATAGCGGGAGTCTCCTACAATGAGCAGTTCTTC. Its protein is CSAPIAGVSYNEQFF.

The V and J genes are TRBV14 and TRBJ2-1, with 16 bases fitting TRBD2. The CDR3 has 16 amino acids. Germline V gene sequence: CDR1 SGHDN, CDR2 FVKESK. The V gene end was trimmed by 4 bases and the J gene end by 9 bases; junction bases not matched to a gene: 6. The CDR3 is CASSLPGLAGGAEQFF. CDR3 DNA sequence: TGTGCCAGCAGCCTACCGGGACTAGCGGGAGGGGCTGAGCAGTTCTTC.

This clonotype has just a few counts. The rearrangement links TRBV19 to TRBJ2-7; possibly TRBD2 for D (6 bases). This CDR3 comprises 16 residues. The germline V gene has CDR1 LNHDA and CDR2 SQIVND (reference sequence). The ends were cut back, 3 bases at V and 5 bases at J, with 20 bases in the middle. The CDR3 DNA sequence: TGTGCCAGTAGTATTCAAAGAGGTCTAGCGCTCGACGAGCAGTACTTC. Translating gives CASSIQRGLALDEQYF.

This clonotype was observed at least ten times. The chain joins TRBV11-3 to TRBJ2-1; D gene ambiguous. This CDR3 is 14 amino acids long. V lost 5 bases and J lost 2, with 10 bases in between. Germline CDR1 is SGHNT and CDR2 is YENEEA. CDR3: CASSPGFPYNEQFF. CDR3 sequence (DNA): TGTGCCAGCAGCCCCGGTTTCCCCTACAATGAGCAGTTCTTC.

This clonotype was recorded a few times. This chain uses TRBV10-3 with TRBJ2-2; 10 bases align to TRBD2. The V gene's germline CDR1 is ENHRY and CDR2 SYGVKD. The CDR3 is made up of 16 amino acids. Trimming removed 7 bases from V and 7 bases from J; junction bases left unmatched: 12. CDR3 in amino acids: CAIMASGRGLGGELFF. The CDR3 DNA sequence: TGTGCCATCATGGCTAGCGGGAGAGGGCTCGGCGGGGAGCTGTTTTTT.

This clonotype was counted many times. The chain is built from TRBV11-2 and TRBJ2-1; 12 bases map to TRBD2. The CDR3 extends over 16 amino acids. The germline V gene has CDR1 SGHAT and CDR2 FQNNGV. With 5 bases clipped from V and 7 bases from J, the junction kept 9 bases outside the gene matches. The CDR3: CASSTRAGTSGNEQFF. The CDR3 nucleotides are TGTGCCAGCAGCACTCGAGCCGGGACTAGCGGGAATGAGCAGTTCTTC.

The rearrangement joins TRBV2 to TRBJ1-2; D unclear. The CDR3 is 14 amino acids. In germline, CDR1 is SNHLY, CDR2 FYNNEI. Trimming removed 1 base at V and 4 bases at J, with 10 bases between. CDR3 bases: TGTGCCAGCAGTGAAGACATAGGAGTCTATGGCTACACCTTC. Amino acids: CASSEDIGVYGYTF.

In this sample, this clonotype turned up many times. CDR3 nucleotides: TGTGCCAGCAGCTTAGTCAGGGAGTCGAACACCGGGGAGCTGTTTTTT. It translates to CASSLVRESNTGELFF. The chain couples TRBV7-2 to TRBJ2-2, with D possibly called TRBD1 or TRBD2 (5 bases each). Trimming cost V 1 base and J 0 bases, with 9 bases left between them. This CDR3 contains 16 residues. Looked up from germline, CDR1 is SGHTA and CDR2 is FQGNSA.

This clonotype has more than one count but fewer than ten. A much bigger clone sits one base away, suggesting this may be a read error. The chain employs TRBV3-1 and TRBJ1-2; D unresolved. The length of the CDR3 is 13 residues. Trimming took 0 bases from V and 7 from J, leaving 9 bases between them. Looked up from germline, CDR1 is LGHDT and CDR2 is YNNKEL (reference sequence). The CDR3 loop reads CASSQETERGYTF. The CDR3 region has the DNA TGTGCCAGCAGCCAAGAAACAGAGCGTGGCTACACCTTC.

This clonotype has at least ten counts. This sequence joins TRBV5-1 and TRBJ2-3; 15 bases align to TRBD2. The CDR3 loop spans 18 amino acids. Germline V lookup: CDR1 SGHRS, CDR2 YFSETQ. J lost 8 bases, V lost 4 bases, and 14 bases had no gene match. CDR3 loop: CASSHGLAGGGLLGTQYF. Here the CDR3 DNA reads TGCGCCAGCAGCCACGGACTAGCGGGAGGGGGCCTTCTAGGTACGCAGTATTTT.

V is TRBV12-3 or TRBV12-4 and J is TRBJ2-1; D unclear. The CDR3 spans 15 residues. V lost 5 bases, J lost 4 bases, and 15 bases lay in between. CDR3 protein: CASSQRPELYNEQFF. The CDR3 nucleotides are TGTGCCAGCAGTCAACGACCAGAGCTTTACAATGAGCAGTTCTTC.

This sequence joins TRBV19 and TRBJ2-2, with 7 bases identical to TRBD1. The CDR3 consists of 14 residues. V gave up 7 bases and J gave up 6 bases; unmatched junction bases: 8. CDR1 and CDR2 from the germline V gene are LNHDA and SQIVND (reference sequence). The CDR3 is CASTLDRVAGELFF. The CDR3 coding sequence is TGTGCCAGTACTTTAGACAGGGTTGCCGGGGAGCTGTTTTTT.

This clonotype was counted only a few times. The chain links TRBV10-3 to TRBJ2-6, with TRBD1 matching 7 bases. The CDR3 is 15 residues long. V gave up 6 bases and J gave up 17 bases; unmatched junction bases: 19. In germline, CDR1 is ENHRY, CDR2 SYGVKD. DNA of the CDR3: TGTGCCATCAGGCCAGACAGGGCCCCAAAGACCACTGTGACTTTC. Protein product: CAIRPDRAPKTTVTF.

This clonotype was found many times. The chain links TRBV11-3 to TRBJ2-3; no definite D call. The germline V gene has CDR1 SGHNT and CDR2 YENEEA. Trimming pared 0 bases from V and 4 bases from J, leaving 5 bases between. The CDR3 contains 13 residues. The CDR3 reads CASSLEQPDTQYF. DNA for the CDR3: TGTGCCAGCAGCTTAGAGCAGCCAGATACGCAGTATTTT.

Many counts were recorded for this clonotype. The chain joins TRBV10-3 to TRBJ2-5, with 7 bases aligning to TRBD2. From germline, CDR1 is ENHRY and CDR2 SYGVKD. The CDR3 is 17 amino acids. Unmatched junction bases numbered 13, after V lost 2 bases and J lost 4 bases. CDR3 nucleotide sequence: TGTGCCATCAGTGAGACGGCTAGCGGTCGGAGGGGAGAGACCCAGTACTTC. Residues: CAISETASGRRGETQYF.

Concerning this clonotype itself: One base away lies a much larger clone, so this may be a sequencing read error. The CDR3 here is CASSLSSSGLNIGELFF. CDR3 DNA sequence: TGTGCCAGCAGTTTATCGTCTAGCGGACTGAACATCGGGGAGCTGTTTTTT. The genes are TRBV12-3 or TRBV12-4 and TRBJ2-2, with 7 positions matching TRBD2. The CDR3 spans 17 residues.